The entry below describes one TCR beta chain. The antigen remains undetermined. This entry is derived from a study of T cell responses to AZD1222 COVID-19 vaccine. The study, taken as a whole, reports: Repertoire sampling happened only post peak T cell response. Nearly half of spike-specific TCRs reportedly target unmutated variant regions. Spike-specific TCR depth and breadth grew after two AZD1222 doses.

V was pared by 7 bases and J by 7 bases, with 7 bases of the junction left unmatched. The germline gives CDR1 MNHEY, CDR2 SVGAGI. This CDR3 spans 14 amino acids. Only in-frame clones appear in the TCRdb table, and some are missing; sequencing was by immunoSEQ multiplex PCR. The sample carries about 140,000 clones, 90% recorded once. The chain uses TRBV6-5 and TRBJ2-2; TRBD1 aligns across 9 bases. This TCR came from an adult in good health. Sample: peripheral blood, taken on day 0 of AZD1222 vaccination. CDR3 region: CASNHRGLDGELFF. The DNA for the CDR3 is TGTGCCAGCAACCACAGGGGGCTTGACGGGGAGCTGTTTTTT.